This T cell receptor (beta chain) was obtained from a study of T cells in women clearing cervical HPV infection. For the study at large: Controls gave blood once infection was undetectable; cases at lesion identification.

Points on this clone: Sequencing ends 3 residues short of the CDR3 end; the germline J gene provides the rest.

The repertoire was sequenced with immunoSEQ multiplex PCR; TCRdb's copy has only in-frame clones and lacks some. Recorded for this sample: 30,000 to 40,000 clones. Germline V lookup: CDR1 SNHLY, CDR2 FYNNEI. V dropped 6 bases and J dropped 7; count of bases not matched to a gene: 6. The length of the CDR3 is 14 residues. All participants had a single incident cervical HPV16 infection, and prevalent HPV16 infections were excluded. Input material: blood buffy coat. The receptor was derived from a woman between 18 and 70 years old with a cervical HPV16 infection that either progressed to CIN3+ or cleared (not recorded which). The rearrangement joins TRBV2 to TRBJ1-6, with 7 positions matching TRBD1. The sequenced part of the CDR3 DNA is TGTGCCAGCAGGGGGACAGAATACAATTCACCC. Translation gives CASRGTEYNSP. The full-length CDR3 reads as CASRGTEYNSPLHF.